This T cell receptor (beta chain) is drawn from a study of cytomegalovirus exposure and HLA in healthy donors. Method: immunoSEQ multiplex PCR; TCRdb's copy keeps in-frame clones and lacks some. The table includes under 95,000 clones, approximately 91% detected once. The CDR3 totals 14 residues. The junction had 8 bases not matched to a gene; V was cut back by 6 bases and J by 9 bases. The germline V gene encodes CDR1 KGHSH and CDR2 LQKENI. The sequencing sample was made of PBMCs. This chain links TRBV18 with TRBJ2-1; TRBD2 aligns across 10 bases. This TCR derives from a man under 40 in good health and CMV-seronegative. The DNA of the CDR3 is TGTGCCAGCTCCCCCCCGGGACTAGCGTCTGAGCAGTTCTTC. This sequence encodes CASSPPGLASEQFF.